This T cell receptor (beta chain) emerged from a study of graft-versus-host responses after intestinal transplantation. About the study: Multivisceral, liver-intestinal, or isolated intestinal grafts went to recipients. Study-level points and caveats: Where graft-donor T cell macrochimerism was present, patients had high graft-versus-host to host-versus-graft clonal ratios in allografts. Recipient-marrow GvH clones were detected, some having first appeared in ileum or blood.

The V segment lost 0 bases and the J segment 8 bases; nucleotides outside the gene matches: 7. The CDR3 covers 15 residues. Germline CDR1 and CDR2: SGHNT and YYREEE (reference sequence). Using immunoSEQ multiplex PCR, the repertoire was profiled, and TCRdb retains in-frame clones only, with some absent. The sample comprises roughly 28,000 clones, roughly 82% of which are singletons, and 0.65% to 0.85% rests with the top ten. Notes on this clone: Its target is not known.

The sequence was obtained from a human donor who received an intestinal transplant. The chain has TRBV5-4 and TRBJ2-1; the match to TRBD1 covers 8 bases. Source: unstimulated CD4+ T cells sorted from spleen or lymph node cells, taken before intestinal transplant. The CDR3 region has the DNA TGTGCCAGCAGCTTGGAAGGACAGGGATCCGATGAGCAGTTCTTC. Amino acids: CASSLEGQGSDEQFF.